This is a list of T cell receptor beta chains from one sample in a study of blood T cell repertoires in COVID-19. The data were produced by immunoSEQ multiplex PCR, yet TCRdb's version contains in-frame clones alone and is incomplete. The repertoire consists of around 94,000 clones, with about nine tenths occurring once and the leading ten covering 1.5% to 2%. Input material: peripheral blood. Receptors originate from a woman aged 50 to 60 with COVID-19, enrolled during active disease. The CDR3 runs from the conserved cysteine through the conserved F or W. Each record gives: clone size, V gene, D gene, J gene, CDR3 DNA, CDR3 protein. A D gene is named only where the DNA matches it firmly. The listing skips clone size in some rows; elsewhere it reads once, few, many or a size class.

.,TRBV4-2,TRBD1,TRBJ1-2,TGTGCCAGCAGCCAGGTGGATGTCGGGACAGGGCAATACTATGGCTACACCTTC,CASSQVDVGTGQYYGYTF
.,TRBV27,TRBD2,TRBJ2-1,TGTGCCAGCAGTTTTTTGGTAGCGGGGGCCAATGAGCAGTTCTTC,CASSFLVAGANEQFF
.,TRBV18,TRBD1,TRBJ1-1,TGTGCCAGCTCACGTACGCGGACAGGGAACACTGAAGCTTTCTTT,CASSRTRTGNTEAFF
.,TRBV11-3,.,TRBJ1-5,TGTGCCAGCAGCTTACTCAATCAGCCCCAGCATTTT,CASSLLNQPQHF
.,TRBV10-2,.,TRBJ1-1,TGCGCCAGCAGTGAGAGAGGGTCGGCGGTGAACACTGAAGCTTTCTTT,CASSERGSAVNTEAFF
.,TRBV6-1,.,TRBJ2-1,TGTGCCAGCAGTGAAAACTTGGTGTTTAACAATGAGCAGTTCTTC,CASSENLVFNNEQFF
.,TRBV6-1,.,TRBJ2-6,TGTGCCAGCAGTGAGGGCAGCTCTGGGGCCAACGTCCTGACTTTC,CASSEGSSGANVLTF
once,TRBV7-2,TRBD1,TRBJ1-4,TGTGCCAGCAGCTTAGAAGTTGGACAGGGCAGAAAACTGTTTTTT,CASSLEVGQGRKLFF
.,TRBV11-2,.,TRBJ1-3,TGTGCCAGCAGCTCCAGTGACAGCTCTGGAAACACCATATATTTT,CASSSSDSSGNTIYF
.,TRBV3-1/TRBV3-2,TRBD1,TRBJ1-2,TGTGCCAGCAGCCCGAGACAGGGCAACTATGGCTACACCTTC,CASSPRQGNYGYTF
.,TRBV5-4,TRBD2,TRBJ2-5,TGTGCCAGCAGTTTGACTAGCGGGGGGCCCCAAGAGACCCAGTACTTC,CASSLTSGGPQETQYF
.,TRBV30,.,TRBJ1-2,TGTGCCTGGAGTGCAGGGAACTATGGCTACACCTTC,CAWSAGNYGYTF